The rows below give T cell receptor beta chains drawn from one sample of a study of T-cell memory formation after mild COVID-19. TCRdb called the 5' RACE reads again in MiXCR, with one record for every CDR3 protein. The sample has 110,000 to 150,000 distinct CDR3 sequences; under 30% are singletons. Sequencing was done on a sample of PBMCs or a T cell subset sorted from them (not recorded which). The receptors originated from an adult woman who had mild COVID-19 (a few samples of this study predate the infection). Cell type and time point are not known. Each CDR3 is given with its conserved first and last residue. The order of the fields is clone size, D gene, V gene, J gene, CDR3 protein, CDR3 DNA. The D gene is left open where the match is weak. Clone size is shown for a subset of rows, as once, few, many or a class of expanded clone.

clone size: few; D gene: NA; V gene: TRBV7-9; J gene: TRBJ2-4; CDR3 protein: CASSFPGVAKNIQYF; CDR3 DNA: TGTGCCAGCAGCTTCCCCGGGGTGGCCAAAAACATTCAGTACTTC
clone size: NA; D gene: NA; V gene: TRBV7-9; J gene: TRBJ2-1; CDR3 protein: CASSFALSYNEQFF; CDR3 DNA: TGTGCCAGCAGCTTTGCTCTTAGCTACAATGAGCAGTTCTTC
clone size: NA; D gene: NA; V gene: TRBV7-9; J gene: TRBJ2-7; CDR3 protein: CASSLAPGTEHRYEQYF; CDR3 DNA: TGTGCCAGCAGCTTAGCCCCCGGGACGGAACACCGCTACGAGCAGTACTTC
clone size: few; D gene: TRBD1; V gene: TRBV15; J gene: TRBJ2-1; CDR3 protein: CATSPGQSSYNEQFF; CDR3 DNA: TGTGCCACCAGCCCGGGACAGAGCTCCTACAATGAGCAGTTCTTC
clone size: NA; D gene: NA; V gene: TRBV9; J gene: TRBJ2-3; CDR3 protein: CASSVVGGTSTDTQYF; CDR3 DNA: TGTGCCAGCAGCGTAGTTGGGGGAACAAGCACAGATACGCAGTATTTT
clone size: NA; D gene: NA; V gene: TRBV5-6; J gene: TRBJ2-1; CDR3 protein: CASSPTRGNEQFF; CDR3 DNA: TGTGCCAGCAGCCCTACTAGGGGGAATGAGCAGTTCTTC
clone size: NA; D gene: NA; V gene: TRBV27; J gene: TRBJ2-1; CDR3 protein: CASSFRRGGYNEQFF; CDR3 DNA: TGTGCCAGCAGTTTCCGGAGGGGGGGCTACAATGAGCAGTTCTTC
clone size: few; D gene: TRBD2; V gene: TRBV20-1; J gene: TRBJ2-1; CDR3 protein: CSARAVGGGVFEFF; CDR3 DNA: TGCAGTGCTAGAGCTGTAGGCGGGGGGGTGTTTGAGTTCTTC
clone size: many; D gene: NA; V gene: TRBV5-1; J gene: TRBJ1-1; CDR3 protein: CASSQGGGTEAFF; CDR3 DNA: TGCGCCAGCAGTCAGGGTGGAGGGACTGAAGCTTTCTTT
clone size: NA; D gene: NA; V gene: TRBV12-3/TRBV12-4; J gene: TRBJ2-1; CDR3 protein: CASSLKNPRNEQFF; CDR3 DNA: TGTGCCAGCAGTTTAAAAAACCCCCGTAATGAGCAGTTCTTC
clone size: NA; D gene: TRBD1; V gene: TRBV7-3; J gene: TRBJ2-2; CDR3 protein: CASSSQGAGELFF; CDR3 DNA: TGTGCCAGCAGCTCCCAGGGGGCTGGGGAGCTGTTTTTT
clone size: NA; D gene: TRBD1; V gene: TRBV24-1; J gene: TRBJ1-5; CDR3 protein: CATSEGGTGGGQPQHF; CDR3 DNA: TGTGCCACCAGTGAGGGGGGAACAGGGGGCGGTCAGCCCCAGCATTTT
clone size: few; D gene: NA; V gene: TRBV7-6; J gene: TRBJ2-2; CDR3 protein: CASSEHTGELFF; CDR3 DNA: TGTGCCAGCAGCGAACACACCGGGGAGCTGTTTTTT
clone size: NA; D gene: NA; V gene: TRBV27; J gene: TRBJ2-1; CDR3 protein: CASGPGFYNEQFF; CDR3 DNA: TGTGCCAGCGGCCCGGGTTTCTACAATGAGCAGTTCTTC
clone size: NA; D gene: TRBD1; V gene: TRBV6-6; J gene: TRBJ2-5; CDR3 protein: CASSYPGTGDETQYF; CDR3 DNA: TGTGCCAGCAGTTACCCCGGGACAGGGGACGAGACCCAGTACTTC
clone size: few; D gene: NA; V gene: TRBV7-9; J gene: TRBJ2-7; CDR3 protein: CASAPGVYEQYF; CDR3 DNA: TGTGCCAGCGCTCCGGGGGTCTACGAGCAGTACTTC
clone size: many; D gene: NA; V gene: TRBV29-1; J gene: TRBJ1-2; CDR3 protein: CSVEARDYGYTF; CDR3 DNA: TGCAGCGTTGAAGCAAGGGACTATGGCTACACCTTC
clone size: NA; D gene: TRBD1; V gene: TRBV5-5; J gene: TRBJ1-2; CDR3 protein: CASSLPGGDYGYTF; CDR3 DNA: TGTGCCAGCAGCTTGCCAGGGGGCGACTATGGCTACACCTTC
clone size: few; D gene: NA; V gene: TRBV24-1; J gene: TRBJ2-7; CDR3 protein: CATSDRQASSYEQYF; CDR3 DNA: TGTGCCACCAGTGATCGACAGGCAAGCTCCTACGAGCAGTACTTC
clone size: NA; D gene: NA; V gene: TRBV7-8; J gene: TRBJ1-2; CDR3 protein: CASSPEPGKSNYGYTF; CDR3 DNA: TGTGCCAGCAGCCCCGAACCGGGAAAATCTAACTATGGCTACACCTTC
clone size: NA; D gene: TRBD2; V gene: TRBV6-5; J gene: TRBJ2-3; CDR3 protein: CASSYEGGEGDTQYF; CDR3 DNA: TGTGCCAGCAGTTACGAGGGCGGGGAGGGCGATACGCAGTATTTT
clone size: NA; D gene: NA; V gene: TRBV14; J gene: TRBJ1-1; CDR3 protein: CASSQVRGTEAFF; CDR3 DNA: TGTGCCAGCAGCCAAGTGCGTGGCACTGAAGCTTTCTTT
clone size: NA; D gene: TRBD1; V gene: TRBV15; J gene: TRBJ2-3; CDR3 protein: CATSGQTGGTDTQYF; CDR3 DNA: TGTGCCACCAGCGGGCAGACAGGGGGCACAGATACGCAGTATTTT
clone size: NA; D gene: NA; V gene: TRBV29-1; J gene: TRBJ1-1; CDR3 protein: CSVGPRDLADTEAFF; CDR3 DNA: TGCAGCGTTGGACCCAGGGACCTTGCGGACACTGAAGCTTTCTTT
clone size: NA; D gene: TRBD2; V gene: TRBV7-6; J gene: TRBJ2-1; CDR3 protein: CASSFPAGLAGGTGNEQFF; CDR3 DNA: TGTGCCAGCAGCTTCCCCGCGGGACTAGCGGGGGGGACCGGGAATGAGCAGTTCTTC
clone size: NA; D gene: NA; V gene: TRBV6-2/TRBV6-3; J gene: TRBJ1-1; CDR3 protein: CASGAPALMNTEAFF; CDR3 DNA: TGTGCCAGCGGGGCCCCCGCACTGATGAACACTGAAGCTTTCTTT
clone size: few; D gene: TRBD1; V gene: TRBV6-5; J gene: TRBJ1-2; CDR3 protein: CASSQQGAHGYTF; CDR3 DNA: TGTGCCAGCAGTCAACAGGGGGCCCATGGCTACACCTTC
clone size: few; D gene: TRBD1; V gene: TRBV29-1; J gene: TRBJ2-1; CDR3 protein: CSVNRGHNEQFF; CDR3 DNA: TGCAGCGTTAACAGGGGCCACAATGAGCAGTTCTTC
clone size: many; D gene: NA; V gene: TRBV7-3; J gene: TRBJ1-1; CDR3 protein: CASSRFGGTEAFF; CDR3 DNA: TGTGCCAGCAGCCGGTTCGGGGGGACTGAAGCTTTCTTT
clone size: NA; D gene: TRBD2; V gene: TRBV12-3/TRBV12-4; J gene: TRBJ2-7; CDR3 protein: CASSSRGGDVQYF; CDR3 DNA: TGTGCCAGCAGTTCCCGCGGGGGGGACGTGCAGTACTTC
clone size: few; D gene: NA; V gene: TRBV5-6; J gene: TRBJ2-1; CDR3 protein: CASSHTLANEQFF; CDR3 DNA: TGTGCCAGCAGCCACACACTAGCTAATGAGCAGTTCTTC
clone size: NA; D gene: NA; V gene: TRBV27; J gene: TRBJ2-7; CDR3 protein: CASSYGGMYEQYF; CDR3 DNA: TGTGCCAGCAGTTACGGTGGAATGTACGAGCAGTACTTC